The rows below give T cell receptor beta chains drawn from one sample of a study of beta chain features in type 1 diabetes. Sequenced by immunoSEQ multiplex PCR; TCRdb stores in-frame clones only, minus some. The data contain roughly 500,000 clones, roughly 10% of them singletons. Sequences were obtained from naive CD4+ T cells from blood. These receptors were obtained from a woman younger than 35 in good health. The CDR3 runs from the conserved cysteine through the conserved F or W. D genes are given only for firm matches. Rows may omit the clone size; those that give it use once, few, many or a size class.

d_call,clone_size,v_call,j_call,cdr3_nt,cdr3_aa
TRBD1,.,TRBV28,TRBJ1-6,TGTGCCAGCACCTCTCCTCCGGGACAGGGAGGGTCACCCCTCCACTTT,CASTSPPGQGGSPLHF
TRBD1,.,TRBV7-3,TRBJ2-1,TGTGCCAGCAGCTTAACGGGAAGGACAGGGACTAATGAGCAGTTCTTC,CASSLTGRTGTNEQFF
.,.,TRBV9,TRBJ2-5,TGTGCCAGCGGTTCCCACCGGCAAGAGACCCAGTACTTC,CASGSHRQETQYF
.,.,TRBV7-2,TRBJ2-7,TGTGCCAGCAGTTCGACTCCGACCTACGAGCAGTACTTC,CASSSTPTYEQYF
.,.,TRBV5-1,TRBJ2-4,TGCGCCAGCAGCTACTCCAACAAAAACATTCAGTACTTC,CASSYSNKNIQYF
TRBD1,.,TRBV5-6,TRBJ1-1,TGTGCCAGCAGCCTATCGGACAGGGAGAATACTGAAGCTTTCTTT,CASSLSDRENTEAFF
.,.,TRBV15,TRBJ2-5,TGTGCCACCAGCAGAGATCGTAGCCCCTTGTACTTC,CATSRDRSPLYF
.,.,TRBV28,TRBJ1-2,TGTGCCATACTACAGAGACCTTATGGCTACACCTTC,CAILQRPYGYTF
.,.,TRBV29-1,TRBJ1-2,TGCAGCGCCGCGCGGACAGAAGGCTACACCTTC,CSAARTEGYTF
.,few,TRBV6-6,TRBJ2-1,TGTGCCAGCAGTTCCAGGGGCGCAGGGTTCTTC,CASSSRGAGFF
TRBD1,.,TRBV29-1,TRBJ2-1,TGCAGCGTCGACAGGGGGAGGAATGAGCAGTTCTTC,CSVDRGRNEQFF
TRBD1,few,TRBV4-3,TRBJ1-2,TGCGCCAGCAGCCAAGCCTCGACAGGGGGCTATGGCTACACCTTC,CASSQASTGGYGYTF
.,few,TRBV29-1,TRBJ2-7,TGCAGCGTTGAGGCCGTAGACAAACCTCCCTACGAGCAGTACTTC,CSVEAVDKPPYEQYF
.,few,TRBV29-1,TRBJ1-2,TGCAGCGTTCAATCGTGGACTATCTATGGCTACACCTTC,CSVQSWTIYGYTF
.,few,TRBV7-9,TRBJ2-5,TGTGCCAGCAGCTTAGAACCAGCGGTGGAGACCCAGTACTTC,CASSLEPAVETQYF
TRBD2,.,TRBV6-1,TRBJ2-5,TGTGCCAGCAGTGAATTAGCGGGCCCTCAAGAGACCCAGTACTTC,CASSELAGPQETQYF
.,.,TRBV19,TRBJ2-3,TGTGCCAGTAATCACGAATTCACAGATACGCAGTATTTT,CASNHEFTDTQYF
.,few,TRBV4-3,TRBJ2-1,TGCGCCAGCAGCCAAGCCGCCAGCCGGGGCCTCAATGAGCAGTTCTTC,CASSQAASRGLNEQFF
.,few,TRBV4-1,TRBJ2-3,TGCGCCAGCAGGCGACGCCCCCAGGGCACAGATACGCAGTATTTT,CASRRRPQGTDTQYF
TRBD1,few,TRBV7-2,TRBJ2-3,TGTGCCAGCAGCCCAATCTCGACAGGGAGTACAGATACGCAGTATTTT,CASSPISTGSTDTQYF
TRBD1,few,TRBV18,TRBJ2-1,TGTGCCAGCTCACCGGGACAGGGCGATGAGCAGTTCTTC,CASSPGQGDEQFF
TRBD2,many,TRBV14,TRBJ2-1,TGTGCCAGCAGCCGCGGGACTAGCGGAAACAATGAGCAGTTCTTC,CASSRGTSGNNEQFF
.,few,TRBV20-1,TRBJ1-1,TGCAGTGCTAGAGGTAGCGCTGAAGCTTTCTTT,CSARGSAEAFF
TRBD1,many,TRBV19,TRBJ2-4,TGTGCCAGTAGTACAGGACAGGGTGTATTAGCCAAAAACATTCAGTACTTC,CASSTGQGVLAKNIQYF
.,few,TRBV20-1,TRBJ1-3,TGCAGTGCTACTGGAGGAAACACCATATATTTT,CSATGGNTIYF
.,few,TRBV5-1,TRBJ2-7,TGCGCCAGCAGCTTGGTGGGGGGAAACTACGAGCAGTACTTC,CASSLVGGNYEQYF
.,few,TRBV11-2,TRBJ2-5,TGTGCCAGCAGCTTTCGAGGGATACAAGAGACCCAGTACTTC,CASSFRGIQETQYF
.,few,TRBV9,TRBJ2-3,TGTGCCAGCAGCGTAGGGCGGATTTCCCCAGATACGCAGTATTTT,CASSVGRISPDTQYF
.,.,TRBV27,TRBJ1-2,TGTGCCAGCAGTTTAAGCGGGGTTGGCTACACCTTC,CASSLSGVGYTF
TRBD2,.,TRBV7-9,TRBJ2-5,TGTGCCAGTCTGAGGATTCCTGGACTAGCGGGCGAGACCCAGTACTTC,CASLRIPGLAGETQYF
.,.,TRBV2,TRBJ1-6,TGTGCCAGCAGGGGACGGATTAATTCACCCCTCCACTTT,CASRGRINSPLHF
.,.,TRBV9,TRBJ2-5,TGTGCCAGCAGCGTAGGGGGACAAGAGACCCAGTACTTC,CASSVGGQETQYF
TRBD2,few,TRBV2,TRBJ2-3,TGTGCCAGCAGGGCCGGACTAGAAGCGCAGTATTTT,CASRAGLEAQYF
.,.,TRBV29-1,TRBJ1-4,TGCAGCGTTGCGGCTGCAACTAATGAAAAACTGTTTTTT,CSVAAATNEKLFF
.,.,TRBV29-1,TRBJ2-7,TGCAGCGCCCGACGGCCAGGGGAGGGCTACGAGCAGTACTTC,CSARRPGEGYEQYF
TRBD1,few,TRBV5-1,TRBJ2-7,TGCGCCAGCAGCTCGGGACAGGGGGACGAGCAGTACTTC,CASSSGQGDEQYF
TRBD2,.,TRBV4-2,TRBJ2-3,TGTGCCAGCAGCCAAGACAGCGGGAGGGCTAATACGCAGTATTTT,CASSQDSGRANTQYF
.,few,TRBV7-2,TRBJ2-7,TGTGCCAGCAGCTTGGAGCGGGCCTACGAGCAGTACTTC,CASSLERAYEQYF
.,few,TRBV7-9,TRBJ1-2,TGTGCCAGCAGCCGTTCGGCGGACAGAAACTATGGCTACACCTTC,CASSRSADRNYGYTF
TRBD1,few,TRBV6-5,TRBJ2-3,TGTGCCAGCAGGAGACAGGGGGAGGTCGATACGCAGTATTTT,CASRRQGEVDTQYF
.,few,TRBV7-2,TRBJ2-5,TGTGCCAGCAGCTCGTACAGTTACCAAGAGACCCAGTACTTC,CASSSYSYQETQYF
.,.,TRBV7-2,TRBJ2-3,TGTGCCAGCAGCCTGAGGTCCGATACGCAGTATTTT,CASSLRSDTQYF
.,few,TRBV7-8,TRBJ2-2,TGTGCCAGCAGCTTAGATAAGCGGGTCCCCACCGGGGAGCTGTTTTTT,CASSLDKRVPTGELFF
.,.,TRBV30,TRBJ1-5,TGTGCCTGGAGTGCGGCAACAGGGCGAAATCAGCCCCAGCATTTT,CAWSAATGRNQPQHF